This is a list of T cell receptor beta chains from one sample in a study of shared clonotypes between healthy human individuals. Clones were read by immunoSEQ multiplex PCR, and TCRdb kept only the in-frame ones, dropping some. Of 150,000 to 200,000 clones in the sample, around 93% were seen once. The sequenced material came from naive CD4+ T cells sorted from blood. These receptors all stem from a woman in her thirties in good health. Both conserved end residues are part of each CDR3. D genes are given only for firm matches. Clone size is not always given. Where it is, it says once, few, many or a class for expanded clones.

cdr3_nt cdr3_aa v_call clone_size j_call d_call
TGTGCCAGCTCACCGCGTCAACTCCCAGGAGAGACCCAGTACTTC CASSPRQLPGETQYF TRBV18 - TRBJ2-5 -
TGCGCCAGCAGACAGGTGGGACAGGGCGCTGGAAACACCATATATTTT CASRQVGQGAGNTIYF TRBV4-1 once TRBJ1-3 TRBD1
TGTGCCATCAGTGGGATGGGGGCAGCTAGCGGGGCTCTCAATGAGCAGTTCTTC CAISGMGAASGALNEQFF TRBV10-3 - TRBJ2-1 TRBD2
TGTGCCACCAGCAGACCGGGTCCGGAAGGGATCAATCAGCCCCAGCATTTT CATSRPGPEGINQPQHF TRBV15 once TRBJ1-5 -
TGTGCCAGCAGCCTCGTGGGCGGACAGGGCTCCTACGAGCAGTACTTC CASSLVGGQGSYEQYF TRBV7-2 - TRBJ2-7 TRBD1
TGTGCCATCAGTGAATTTGCGGGAGGGGGCACAGATACGCAGTATTTT CAISEFAGGGTDTQYF TRBV10-3 - TRBJ2-3 TRBD2
TGTGCCAGCAGCTTAGGGACAGGGACATACGAGCAGTACTTC CASSLGTGTYEQYF TRBV7-9 few TRBJ2-7 TRBD1
TGTGCCAGCAGCCAATTATTTACTACCTCCGGGGAGCTGTTTTTT CASSQLFTTSGELFF TRBV14 - TRBJ2-2 -
TGCAGCGTTTCTACTGCAAACACCATATATTTT CSVSTANTIYF TRBV29-1 - TRBJ1-3 -
TGTGCCAGCAGCCAAGATATGAGGGATAACTATGGCTACACCTTC CASSQDMRDNYGYTF TRBV4-2 - TRBJ1-2 -
TGTGCCAGCTCCCGTCAGGGTTTTGGCAATGAGCAGTTCTTC CASSRQGFGNEQFF TRBV18 - TRBJ2-1 -
TGCGCCAGCAGCCCGACAGGGATAAAGGTCTACGAGCAGTACTTC CASSPTGIKVYEQYF TRBV5-1 once TRBJ2-7 TRBD1
TGTGCCAGCTCCCGGAGTAGCGGGAGTAGCTCCTACAATGAGCAGTTCTTC CASSRSSGSSSYNEQFF TRBV18 once TRBJ2-1 TRBD2
TGTGCCAGTAGTATTGGAAGCAGGGTGTTTGGCTACACCTTC CASSIGSRVFGYTF TRBV19 - TRBJ1-2 -
TGTGCCAGCAGTTTACGGCGGAACGCGAACACCGGGGAGCTGTTTTTT CASSLRRNANTGELFF TRBV28 once TRBJ2-2 -
TGTGCCAGTAGTATCGCCGGGACAGCGAACCAAGAGACCCAGTACTTC CASSIAGTANQETQYF TRBV19 - TRBJ2-5 TRBD1
TGTGCCAGCAGCTCGGGACAGGGGGTTTACGAGCAGTACTTC CASSSGQGVYEQYF TRBV7-8 - TRBJ2-7 TRBD1
TGTGCCAGCAGTTTATTCAGGGACTACGAGCAGTACTTC CASSLFRDYEQYF TRBV27 - TRBJ2-7 -
TGTGCCAGCAGCCCCGGACCTAACTACTACGAGCAGTACTTC CASSPGPNYYEQYF TRBV5-4 once TRBJ2-7 -
TGTGCCAGTAGTATAGATTGGGGCAGCAATCAGCCCCAGCATTTT CASSIDWGSNQPQHF TRBV19 - TRBJ1-5 -
TGCAGCGTCGATAGGGACAGGGCAGCGGCTTTCTTT CSVDRDRAAAFF TRBV29-1 - TRBJ1-1 TRBD1
TGTGCCAGCAGCCAGGGGGATTGGGCACCTATGTCTGGGGCCAACGTCCTGACTTTC CASSQGDWAPMSGANVLTF TRBV11-2 - TRBJ2-6 TRBD1
TGTGCCAGCGGGGGGGGCTTGCAGCCCCAGCATTTT CASGGGLQPQHF TRBV28 - TRBJ1-5 -
TGTGCCAGCAGCAAAGAGGAGGTAGCGGGAGCTCGATACGAGCAGTACTTC CASSKEEVAGARYEQYF TRBV21-1 - TRBJ2-7 -
TGTGCCAGTAAAACCGACAGGGGGGGGTACAATGAGCAGTTCTTC CASKTDRGGYNEQFF TRBV19 - TRBJ2-1 TRBD1
TGTGCCAGCAGCTCCGGTGGTCAGCCCCAGCATTTT CASSSGGQPQHF TRBV28 - TRBJ1-5 -
TGCAGCGTTGGGACAGGGGCGGACTATGGCTACACCTTC CSVGTGADYGYTF TRBV29-1 - TRBJ1-2 TRBD1
TGCGCCAGCAGCTTGTATGGGTCCGAGCAGTACTTC CASSLYGSEQYF TRBV5-1 - TRBJ2-7 -
TGTGCCAGCAGCTCCGGGCCTTCGAGATCCACCGTCGAGCAGTACTTC CASSSGPSRSTVEQYF TRBV7-9 - TRBJ2-7 -
TGCGCCAGCAGCTTGGAGGGTCAGCCCCAGCATTTT CASSLEGQPQHF TRBV5-1 few TRBJ1-5 -
TGTGCCAGCAGCTTAGGTGACAGGAGAAACACTGAAGCTTTCTTT CASSLGDRRNTEAFF TRBV5-8 - TRBJ1-1 -
TGTGCCAGCTCTTTGGACTCTTCGAACACTGAAGCTTTCTTT CASSLDSSNTEAFF TRBV2 - TRBJ1-1 -
TGTGCCAGCAGGGACAACCCGGGACAGGGAGGGGAGACCCAGTACTTC CASRDNPGQGGETQYF TRBV2 - TRBJ2-5 TRBD1
TGTGCCAGCAGACGAGGACTAGCGAGAGACTACGAGCAGTACTTC CASRRGLARDYEQYF TRBV28 - TRBJ2-7 TRBD2
TGTGCCAGCAGCAAATTGGGGGGGATCGTGGATCAAGAGACCCAGTACTTC CASSKLGGIVDQETQYF TRBV5-8 - TRBJ2-5 TRBD2
TGTGCCAGCAGACCCGTCGAACTAGCGGGAGTGGGTGGGGTTTTTGAGACCCAGTACTTC CASRPVELAGVGGVFETQYF TRBV6-4 - TRBJ2-5 TRBD2
TGTGCCAGCAGTTTACCCGCCGGGACAGGGGTCGGCTACACCTTC CASSLPAGTGVGYTF TRBV28 - TRBJ1-2 TRBD1
TGTGCCAGCAGCGTCGGGACTAGCGGGCGAGAGACCCAGTACTTC CASSVGTSGRETQYF TRBV9 - TRBJ2-5 TRBD2
TGTGCCAGCAGCAAACTAGCAGCGAACACCGGGGAGCTGTTTTTT CASSKLAANTGELFF TRBV11-2 - TRBJ2-2 -
TGTGCCAGCAGCGTCTCACGGGGAGCTTTAGGTGGCTACACCTTC CASSVSRGALGGYTF TRBV7-9 few TRBJ1-2 -
TGTGCCAGCAGCTTCGCGGGGCAGGGGAGCACTGAAGCTTTCTTT CASSFAGQGSTEAFF TRBV11-3 - TRBJ1-1 -
TGCAGTGCTAGAGGGCCAAAGCAGTACTTC CSARGPKQYF TRBV20-1 - TRBJ2-5 -
TGTGCCAGCAGACGACTAGCGGGAGGGTACGAGCAGTACTTC CASRRLAGGYEQYF TRBV6-5 - TRBJ2-7 TRBD2
TGTGCCAGCACCCCGGGGGACGCCCGCAATCAGCCCCAGCATTTT CASTPGDARNQPQHF TRBV6-1 - TRBJ1-5 -